A selection of T cell receptor beta chains follows, all from one sample in a study of T-cell reconstitution after alpha-beta-depleted transplantation in children. MiXCR was run by TCRdb on the PCR reads, yielding one entry per CDR3 protein. The top ten hold about 4.2% of the sample, which has over 550,000 distinct CDR3 sequences, approximately 10% seen once. Sequencing used PBMCs from the stem cell graft donor, obtained from the stem cell graft. These receptors were taken from a human donor who donated a stem cell graft to a child with acute myeloid leukemia. CDR3s include the opening cysteine and the closing phenylalanine or tryptophan. Each record gives: clone size, D gene, V gene, J gene, CDR3 DNA, CDR3 protein. The D gene is left open where the match is weak. Rows give clone size only sometimes, using once, few, many, or a class for an expanded clone.

size: .
D: TRBD1
V: TRBV5-4
J: TRBJ2-7
DNA: TGTGCCAGCAGCTTGGATCGGACAGGGGGCTACGAGCAGTACTTC
CDR3: CASSLDRTGGYEQYF

size: many
D: .
V: TRBV25-1
J: TRBJ1-2
DNA: TGTGCCAGCAGGGAGGCGGCCTATGGCTACACCTTC
CDR3: CASREAAYGYTF

size: once
D: .
V: TRBV20-1
J: TRBJ2-7
DNA: TGCAGTGCTAGACTACACTCCACCTACGAGCAGTACTTC
CDR3: CSARLHSTYEQYF

size: few
D: TRBD2
V: TRBV29-1
J: TRBJ2-1
DNA: TGCAGCCTTGTTGTAGCGGGAGGGTACAATGAGCAGTTCTTC
CDR3: CSLVVAGGYNEQFF

size: few
D: .
V: TRBV5-6
J: TRBJ2-1
DNA: TGTGCCAGCAGCGGCCGGAAATCCTCCTACAATGAGCAGTTCTTC
CDR3: CASSGRKSSYNEQFF

size: few
D: TRBD2
V: TRBV7-9
J: TRBJ2-1
DNA: TGTGCCAGCAGCTTAGCGGGGCTAGCGGGAGACGATGAGCAGTTCTTC
CDR3: CASSLAGLAGDDEQFF

size: .
D: .
V: TRBV11-2
J: TRBJ2-3
DNA: TGTGCCAGCAGCAATGGTTTACTCACCACAGATACGCAGTATTTT
CDR3: CASSNGLLTTDTQYF

size: few
D: .
V: TRBV20-1
J: TRBJ1-1
DNA: TGCAGTGCTAGAGATTCCGACGCTTTCTTT
CDR3: CSARDSDAFF

size: .
D: .
V: TRBV6-1
J: TRBJ2-5
DNA: TGTGCCAGCAGTCCCTGGGGTCGGGGTTTCGGGGAGACCCAGTACTTC
CDR3: CASSPWGRGFGETQYF

size: .
D: TRBD2
V: TRBV5-1
J: TRBJ2-7
DNA: TGCGCCAGCAGCTATGATAGCGGGAGCGAGCAGTACTTC
CDR3: CASSYDSGSEQYF

size: .
D: .
V: TRBV15
J: TRBJ2-2
DNA: TGTGCCACCAGCAGAGAAGGCATGGCGGGAACCGGGGAGCTGTTTTTT
CDR3: CATSREGMAGTGELFF

size: few
D: .
V: TRBV10-3
J: TRBJ1-1
DNA: TGTGCCATCCACCTTGGGGTTGTAGGGGAGAACACTGAAGCTTTCTTT
CDR3: CAIHLGVVGENTEAFF

size: .
D: .
V: TRBV7-3
J: TRBJ2-6
DNA: TGTGCCAGCAGCTTAACAGGGCAATCTGGGGCCAACGTCCTGACTTTC
CDR3: CASSLTGQSGANVLTF

size: .
D: TRBD2
V: TRBV6-2/TRBV6-3
J: TRBJ2-1
DNA: TGTGCCAGCAGCTTCAACGGACTAGCCAATGAGCAGTTCTTC
CDR3: CASSFNGLANEQFF

size: few
D: .
V: TRBV9
J: TRBJ1-3
DNA: TGTGCCAGCAGCTCCCGAGGGGGAAACACCATATATTTT
CDR3: CASSSRGGNTIYF

size: few
D: .
V: TRBV20-1
J: TRBJ2-5
DNA: TGCAGTGCTTATAGTAGGGGGGCCAGCGGGTGGGAGACCCAGTACTTC
CDR3: CSAYSRGASGWETQYF

size: few
D: .
V: TRBV4-1
J: TRBJ1-1
DNA: TGCGCCAGCAGCCAAGATTTTGGATTCCTGAACACTGAAGCTTTCTTT
CDR3: CASSQDFGFLNTEAFF

size: few
D: TRBD1
V: TRBV28
J: TRBJ2-4
DNA: TGTGCCAGCAGAGGGCCAGGGGGCTATGAATGGAACATTCAGTACTTC
CDR3: CASRGPGGYEWNIQYF

size: .
D: .
V: TRBV19
J: TRBJ1-5
DNA: TGTGCCATCTCCGGGGGGGTTCGGCAGCCCCAGCATTTT
CDR3: CAISGGVRQPQHF

size: few
D: .
V: TRBV6-5
J: TRBJ1-5
DNA: TGTGCCAGCAGTTCGGGCCTTAGGCAGCCCCAGCATTTT
CDR3: CASSSGLRQPQHF

size: many
D: TRBD1
V: TRBV27
J: TRBJ2-7
DNA: TGCGCCAGCAGCTTGACAGGGACCTACGAGCAGTACTTC
CDR3: CASSLTGTYEQYF

size: many
D: .
V: TRBV3-1
J: TRBJ1-6
DNA: TGTGCCAGCAGCCAACCGGGAGGAAATTCACCCCTCCACTTT
CDR3: CASSQPGGNSPLHF

size: few
D: .
V: TRBV6-2/TRBV6-3
J: TRBJ2-2
DNA: TGTGCCAGCAGTTACGTATTAGGCAACCGAGCCACCGGGGAGCTGTTTTTT
CDR3: CASSYVLGNRATGELFF

size: .
D: .
V: TRBV7-6
J: TRBJ1-5
DNA: TGTGCCAGCAGCCCTAATATAGCAGGGAGCGGGTATAGCAATCAGCCCCAGCATTTT
CDR3: CASSPNIAGSGYSNQPQHF

size: .
D: .
V: TRBV29-1
J: TRBJ2-5
DNA: TGCAGCGTCTCGTGGGCAGGGACCAAAGAGACCCAGTACTTC
CDR3: CSVSWAGTKETQYF

size: .
D: .
V: TRBV7-2
J: TRBJ2-1
DNA: TGTGCCAGCAGCCGTGAGTGGTACAATGAGCAGTTCTTC
CDR3: CASSREWYNEQFF

size: .
D: .
V: TRBV20-1
J: TRBJ2-7
DNA: TGCAGTGGCTCCGGGGGACGGACCACCTACGAGCAGTACTTC
CDR3: CSGSGGRTTYEQYF

size: few
D: .
V: TRBV6-1
J: TRBJ1-6
DNA: TGTGCCAGCAAGTTTACTAATTCACCCCTCCACTTT
CDR3: CASKFTNSPLHF

size: .
D: .
V: TRBV15
J: TRBJ1-4
DNA: TGTGCCACCAGCAGAACAGTAAATGGGGCTAATGAAAAACTGTTTTTT
CDR3: CATSRTVNGANEKLFF

size: few
D: TRBD1
V: TRBV7-9
J: TRBJ1-6
DNA: TGTGCCAGCAGAAAACGTGGGACAGGGGATAATTCACCCCTCCACTTT
CDR3: CASRKRGTGDNSPLHF

size: few
D: .
V: TRBV12-3/TRBV12-4
J: TRBJ1-1
DNA: TGTGCCAGCAGTTTACGTTTGGACGGCTTAAACACTGAAGCTTTCTTT
CDR3: CASSLRLDGLNTEAFF

size: few
D: .
V: TRBV12-3/TRBV12-4
J: TRBJ2-7
DNA: TGTGCCAGCAGACCTACCGGCAGCTCCTACGAGCAGTACTTC
CDR3: CASRPTGSSYEQYF

size: many
D: TRBD2
V: TRBV12-3/TRBV12-4
J: TRBJ2-3
DNA: TGTGCCAGCAGCCGACTAGCGGGACCAGGAGATACGCAGTATTTT
CDR3: CASSRLAGPGDTQYF

size: few
D: .
V: TRBV29-1
J: TRBJ2-3
DNA: TGCAGCGTTGGACGGGACAGCACAGATACGCAGTATTTT
CDR3: CSVGRDSTDTQYF

size: many
D: .
V: TRBV19
J: TRBJ2-7
DNA: TGTGCCAGTAGTATAGGGATCGATGGAACCTCCTACGAGCAGTACTTC
CDR3: CASSIGIDGTSYEQYF

size: many
D: TRBD2
V: TRBV18
J: TRBJ2-1
DNA: TGTGCCAGCTCACCACGGGGGGGAGGCATCAATGAGCAGTTCTTC
CDR3: CASSPRGGGINEQFF

size: .
D: .
V: TRBV6-1
J: TRBJ1-2
DNA: TGTGCCAGCAGCCTCCAGCAGGGCCGGCCGGGCTACACCTTC
CDR3: CASSLQQGRPGYTF

size: many
D: .
V: TRBV6-1
J: TRBJ1-2
DNA: TGTGCCACCTGGAGGGGGACTGGCTACACCTTC
CDR3: CATWRGTGYTF

size: few
D: .
V: TRBV20-1
J: TRBJ2-1
DNA: TGCAGTGCTAGAGTTTTACAGGGTGGGGGCAATGAGCAGTTCTTC
CDR3: CSARVLQGGGNEQFF

size: few
D: .
V: TRBV6-2/TRBV6-3
J: TRBJ2-3
DNA: TGTGCCAGCAATTCCATCAAGGGGCCCGCAAGCACAGATACGCAGTATTTT
CDR3: CASNSIKGPASTDTQYF

size: .
D: TRBD2
V: TRBV7-3
J: TRBJ2-1
DNA: TGTGCCAGCAGCCGGCCGGGCTCCACTAGCGGCTCCTACAATGAGCAGTTCTTC
CDR3: CASSRPGSTSGSYNEQFF